These 16 T cell receptor beta chains share one sample of origin, sequenced in a study of T cells in women clearing cervical HPV infection. Generated by immunoSEQ multiplex PCR, the TCRdb table keeps only in-frame clones and is missing some. The sample data list tens of thousands of clones. Sample: blood buffy coat. The receptors here all came from a woman between 18 and 75 years old with a cervical HPV16 infection that either progressed to CIN3+ or cleared (not recorded which).

Turning to this clone: The CDR3 end is not reached by the read, which stops 3 residues before it; the germline J gene fills it in. The genes are TRBV18 and TRBJ2-7; 8 bases agree with TRBD2. With 5 bases clipped from V and 6 bases from J, the junction kept 9 bases outside the gene matches. Germline loops: CDR1 KGHSH, CDR2 LQKENI. CDR3 length equals 14 residues. The CDR3: CASSGAGGPSEQYF. The sequenced CDR3 bases are TGTGCCAGCTCAGGGGCGGGGGGCCCCTCCGAG.

Turning to this clone: Read coverage stops 3 residues before the CDR3 terminus; the germline J gene supplies the remainder. This rearrangement joins TRBV28 to TRBJ2-5, with 9 bases aligning to TRBD2. Trimming at V came to 9 bases and at J to 5 bases, leaving 7 bases not matched to a gene. This CDR3 has 13 amino acids. Germline CDR1 MDHEN, CDR2 SYDVKM. The sequenced part of the CDR3 DNA is TGTGCCAGTCTTAGCGGGGGTAGGGAGACC. Protein: CASLSGGRET. The CDR3 in its entirety is CASLSGGRETQYF.

Concerning this clone itself: The read gets to within 3 residues of the CDR3 end, and the germline J gene fills in the rest. In the same sample, other DNA sequences code for this CDR3. The chain employs TRBV20-1 and TRBJ2-5; TRBD2 matches 8 bases. After removal of 3 bases from V and 5 bases from J, the junction contained 5 bases not matched to a gene. Germline loops: CDR1 DFQATT, CDR2 SNEGSKA (reference sequence). This CDR3 has 13 amino acids. CDR3 DNA, as far as it was read: TGCAGTGCTAGCGGGGGGGGCCGGGAGACC. Protein product: CSASGGGRET. The whole CDR3 protein is CSASGGGRETQYF.

CDR3 region: CASSLTENYGYTF. The part of the CDR3 DNA that was read is TGTGCCAGCAGTCTTACAGAAAACTATGGC. The chain uses TRBV12-3 or TRBV12-4 and TRBJ1-2; unclear D gene. The read stops 3 residues short of the end of the CDR3; the missing end is completed from the germline J gene. V gave up 5 bases and J gave up 2 bases, with 9 bases separating them. The CDR3 loop spans 13 amino acids.

Of note for this clone: The observed sequence ends 3 residues before the CDR3 terminus, with the missing tail filled in from the germline J gene. V and J are TRBV6-1 and TRBJ1-4, with TRBD1 matching over 8 bases. The CDR3 runs to 14 residues. After removal of 4 bases from V and 7 bases from J, the junction contained 5 bases not matched to a gene. CDR1 MNHNS and CDR2 SASEGT come from the germline V gene. This CDR3 is CASSVTGEVEKLFF. The CDR3 DNA, read in part, is TGTGCCAGCAGTGTGACAGGGGAAGTTGAAAAA.

Worth noting for this clone: From the germline J gene comes the end of the CDR3, since the read stops 3 residues before it. The chain carries TRBV10-3 and TRBJ1-1; maybe TRBD1 (6 bases). CDR1 ENHRY and CDR2 SYGVKD come from the germline V gene. Between the trimmed V and J ends, which lost 3 bases and 4 bases, there was a span of 18 bases. The length of the CDR3 is 16 residues. The part of the CDR3 DNA that was read is TGTGCCATCAGTGATCAGGGGTCTAGGGACGGCACTGAA. Amino acid sequence: CAISDQGSRDGTE. The complete CDR3 protein is CAISDQGSRDGTEAFF.

The CDR3 loop reads CASSPPGRIQETQYF. CDR3 bases read: TGTGCCAGCTCACCACCGGGCAGAATCCAAGAGACC. The chain is built from TRBV18 and TRBJ2-5, with D hard to call. The read is 3 residues too short to cover the CDR3 end, so that end is filled in from the germline J gene. V lost 0 bases and J lost 1, with 9 bases in between. This CDR3 comprises 15 residues. Germline-derived CDR1 and CDR2 are KGHSH and LQKENI.

For this clone: Read coverage stops 3 residues before the CDR3 terminus; the germline J gene supplies the remainder. The V call is TRBV20-1, the J call TRBJ1-4; TRBD1 matches 8 bases. Germline CDR1 reads DFQATT; CDR2 reads SNEGSKA (reference sequence). With 6 bases clipped from V and 4 bases from J, the junction kept 7 bases outside the gene matches. This CDR3 has 14 residues. CDR3 sequence reads: CSARDRSGNEKLFF. The CDR3 bases that were read are TGCAGTGCCAGGGACAGGAGCGGTAATGAAAAA.

Comments on this clone: The read falls 3 residues short of the CDR3 end, and the missing part is taken from the germline J gene. The chain combines TRBV11-2 with TRBJ1-2, with D tentatively TRBD1 (5 bases). In germline, CDR1 is SGHAT, CDR2 FQNNGV. The CDR3 is 13 residues long. The V and J ends lost 5 bases and 7 bases respectively, with 14 bases between them. The part of the CDR3 DNA that was read is TGTGCCAGCAGCGCCCTGAGGGGAGGTGGC. Protein product: CASSALRGGG. The entire CDR3 sequence reads CASSALRGGGYTF.

A word on this clone: The CDR3 goes on 3 residues after the read ends, and that part is filled in from the germline J gene. The chain is built from TRBV6-4 and TRBJ2-1; 10 bases are shared with TRBD1. V lost 6 bases, J lost 2 bases, and 4 bases stayed unmatched. The germline V gene encodes CDR1 MRHNA and CDR2 SNTAGT. This CDR3 is 15 amino acids long. Partial CDR3 DNA: TGTGCCAGCAGGCCCGGACAGGGGGCCTACAATGAG. It encodes CASRPGQGAYNE. The full CDR3 is CASRPGQGAYNEQFF.

About this clone itself: The read gets to within 3 residues of the CDR3 end, and the germline J gene fills in the rest. The gene calls are TRBV2 and TRBJ2-2, with D perhaps matching TRBD1 (5 bases). V was shortened by 6 bases and J by 0 bases, with 14 bases between the two germline ends. This CDR3 has 16 residues. Germline V lookup: CDR1 SNHLY, CDR2 FYNNEI. The CDR3 is CASRGQDTANTGELFF. Partial CDR3 DNA: TGTGCCAGCAGAGGTCAGGACACCGCGAACACCGGGGAG.

Notes on this clone: Read data end 3 residues before the CDR3 end; the end is taken from the germline J gene. This chain uses TRBV20-1 with TRBJ2-7; TRBD1 agrees at 7 bases. Trimming cost V 6 bases and J 3 bases; bases outside gene matches: 8. Germline V gene lookup returns CDR1 DFQATT and CDR2 SNEGSKA (reference sequence). The CDR3 loop spans 13 amino acids. The CDR3 region is CSATSDRFYEQYF. Incomplete CDR3 DNA: TGCAGTGCGACATCGGACAGGTTCTACGAG.

On this clone: The CDR3 extends 3 residues past the end of the read, so its final part is completed from the germline J gene. The chain is built from TRBV5-1 and TRBJ2-7, with TRBD2 matching 8 bases. The CDR3 is 15 residues long. Germline CDR1 is SGHRS and CDR2 is YFSETQ. Unmatched junction bases numbered 6, after V lost 3 bases and J lost 1 base. The part of the CDR3 DNA that was read is TGCGCCAGCAGCTGGGAGACTAGCGCATCCTACGAG. It specifies CASSWETSASYE. The complete CDR3 sequence is CASSWETSASYEQYF.

Note on this clone: The read comes to an end 3 residues before the CDR3 does, leaving the germline J gene to fill in the end. The genes are TRBV20-1 and TRBJ1-2; D perhaps matches TRBD1 (6 bases). Germline CDR1 is DFQATT and CDR2 is SNEGSKA (reference sequence). The V end lost 4 bases, the J end lost 3 bases, and 21 bases lay between the germline ends. The CDR3 sequence is 16 residues long. The sequenced part of the CDR3 DNA is TGCAGTGCTAAGGGGTCCAGACAACAGGGTCACTATGGC. This sequence encodes CSAKGSRQQGHYG. The entire CDR3 protein reads CSAKGSRQQGHYGYTF.

As to this clone: The read falls 3 residues short of the CDR3 end, and the missing part is taken from the germline J gene. The rearrangement joins TRBV7-8 to TRBJ1-1, with D unresolved. CDR3 size: 15 residues. Germline V gene sequence: CDR1 SGHVS, CDR2 FQNEAQ. V lost 5 bases, J lost 6 bases, and 19 bases lay in between. The CDR3 is CASSPKRAQGAEAFF. The DNA read from the CDR3 is TGTGCCAGCAGCCCCAAAAGGGCCCAAGGCGCTGAA.

In the case of this clone: With the read ending 3 residues before the CDR3 end, the germline J gene is used to fill in that end. The gene calls are TRBV29-1 and TRBJ1-2, with unresolved D. V was clipped by 6 bases and J by 1 base, with 9 bases between them. Germline assignment: CDR1 SQVTM and CDR2 ANQGSEA. The CDR3 is made up of 12 amino acids. Partial CDR3 DNA: TGCAGCGTGGAATACAGTAACTATGGC. This gives the protein CSVEYSNYG. The CDR3 reads in full as CSVEYSNYGYTF.